This T cell receptor beta chain was recorded in a study of a mutant IDH1 vaccine in newly diagnosed glioma. Turning to this clone: Its antigen is currently unknown.

Sequenced by immunoSEQ multiplex PCR; TCRdb stores in-frame clones only, minus some. Of over 30,000 clones in the sample, roughly 89% were seen once. V lost 1 base to trimming and J lost 8 bases; unmatched junction nucleotides: 12. CDR3 size: 17 residues. Germline V gives CDR1 SGHDN, CDR2 FVKESK. Indicated time point: week 47, end of study. Doses of 300 ug of mutant IDH1 20-mer peptide were given with topical imiquimod. Eight vaccinations were given in weeks 1, 3, 5, 7, 11, 15, 19 and 23. Here the sequenced sample was PBMCs, taken from a glioma patient whose treatment included an IDH1 peptide vaccine. This chain links TRBV14 with TRBJ2-1, with 9 bases lining up with TRBD2. The TCR comes from a woman aged 25 to 39 with glioma. The DNA of the CDR3 is TGTGCCAGCAGCCAAGGGCTCATGGCGGGGGGGCGCGATGAGCAGTTCTTC. Its protein is CASSQGLMAGGRDEQFF. Based on the CDR3 plus reference TRBV14 and TRBJ2-1, the full variable domain is EAGVTQFPSHSVIEKGQTVTLRCDPISGHDNLYWYRRVMGKEIKFLLHFVKESKQDESGMPNNRFLAERTGGTYSTLKVQPAELEDSGVYFCASSQGLMAGGRDEQFFGPGTRLTVL.